By frequency in the sample, the clone carrying this T cell receptor (beta chain) is medium-sized. TCR alpha and beta CDR3 regions were amplified from RNA using iRepertoire nested multiplex PCR. MiXCR was run by TCRdb on the multiplex PCR reads, yielding one entry per CDR3 protein. Among 300,000 to 400,000 distinct CDR3 sequences, roughly two fifths were seen once, and the ten largest hold 12%. These data are taken from a study of glioma-infiltrating T cells. At the level of the study: Dexamethasone exposure before glioma surgery was limited to six or fewer days.

The germline V gene encodes CDR1 MNHEY and CDR2 SVGAGI. The J segment lost 4 bases and the V segment lost 3 bases, leaving 4 bases of the junction unmatched. The CDR3 is 14 residues long. Material for sequencing was glioma tissue, nonneoplastic brain tissue, or PBMCs (not recorded which). The chain uses TRBV6-5 and TRBJ1-1, with 8 positions matching TRBD1. This TCR was recovered from a human donor with low-grade glioma or glioblastoma, undergoing nonglioma brain surgery, or in good health (not recorded which). CDR3 protein: CASSYGQGATEAFF. Here the CDR3 DNA reads TGTGCCAGCAGTTATGGGCAGGGGGCCACTGAAGCTTTCTTT.